The 17 T cell receptor beta chains presented below share a single source sample, sequenced in a study of cytomegalovirus exposure and HLA in healthy donors. Primers: 60 Vbeta forward and 13 Jbeta reverse. Using immunoSEQ multiplex PCR, the repertoire was profiled, and TCRdb retains in-frame clones only, with some absent. The profile shows about 140,000 clones, 76% of them singletons. What was sequenced was PBMCs. The receptors derive from a man in his forties or fifties in good health and CMV-seronegative.

V usage is TRBV7-9 and J usage is TRBJ2-1; D is perhaps TRBD2 (6 bases). This CDR3 spans 14 amino acids. Germline V CDR1 and CDR2: SEHNR, FQNEAQ (reference sequence). V shed 4 bases and J shed 6 bases, with 13 bases lying between them. CDR3: CASSSPGELNEQFF. CDR3 DNA: TGTGCCAGCAGCTCGCCGGGAGAGCTCAATGAGCAGTTCTTC.

The J gene is TRBJ1-5, the V gene TRBV2; D is unclear. This CDR3 has 13 amino acids. Germline-derived CDR1 and CDR2 are SNHLY and FYNNEI. The ends were cut back, 7 bases at V and 3 bases at J, with 10 bases in the middle. Written as DNA, the CDR3 is TGTGCCAGCACGTTCCTCTCCAATCAGCCCCAGCATTTT. It translates to CASTFLSNQPQHF.

The gene calls are TRBV11-2 and TRBJ2-5; 8 bases are a match to TRBD2. Per the germline V gene, CDR1 is SGHAT and CDR2 is FQNNGV. The CDR3 length is 19 residues. J lost 3 bases, V lost 5 bases, and 20 bases had no gene match. CDR3 in DNA: TGTGCCAGCAGCAAGATGCCGGGGCTAGCGGGTGACGACAAAGAGACCCAGTACTTC. This gives the protein CASSKMPGLAGDDKETQYF.

This clone has only a few counts. This chain joins TRBV5-4 and TRBJ2-7; D is undetermined. The CDR3 has 11 residues. Trimming removed 3 bases from V and 2 bases from J, with 3 bases in between. CDR1 is SGHNT and CDR2 is YYREEE in the germline V gene (reference sequence). The CDR3 spells CASSSTYEQYF. The CDR3 coding sequence is TGTGCCAGCAGCTCCACCTACGAGCAGTACTTC.

The V and J genes are TRBV30 and TRBJ1-2, with 7 bases lining up with TRBD1. The CDR3 length is 14 residues. From germline, CDR1 is GTSNPN and CDR2 SVGIG (reference sequence). V dropped 4 bases and J dropped 2; count of bases not matched to a gene: 7. CDR3 DNA: TGTGCCTGGAACCGGGACAGTTTAAACTATGGCTACACCTTC. Translating it yields CAWNRDSLNYGYTF.

The V call is TRBV6-1, the J call TRBJ2-7, with 7 bases identical to TRBD1. The trim removed 5 bases at V and 3 bases at J, leaving 4 bases unmatched. CDR3 length equals 13 residues. CDR1 MNHNS and CDR2 SASEGT come from the germline V gene. CDR3 residues: CASSLRDSYEQYF. CDR3 in DNA: TGTGCCAGCAGTCTAAGGGACAGCTACGAGCAGTACTTC.

This clone was seen once. The V and J genes are TRBV18 and TRBJ1-5, with TRBD1 identical over 7 bases. CDR1 is KGHSH, CDR2 LQKENI, per germline. This CDR3 has 15 residues. Trimming took 4 bases from V and 0 from J; bases not matched to a gene: 3. The CDR3 loop is CASSRTGNSNQPQHF. CDR3 nucleotides: TGTGCCAGCTCACGGACAGGAAATAGCAATCAGCCCCAGCATTTT.

V is TRBV2 and J is TRBJ1-4, with 7 bases that match TRBD1. The CDR3 runs 14 residues. Germline-derived CDR1 and CDR2 are SNHLY and FYNNEI. V shed 7 bases, J shed 5 bases, and the junction held 7 bases outside the gene matches. The CDR3 loop is CASTRDRENEKLFF. In DNA, the CDR3 is TGTGCCAGCACAAGGGACAGAGAGAATGAAAAACTGTTTTTT. Looking up the rest from reference TRBV2 and TRBJ1-4 gives the full variable domain: EPEVTQTPSHQVTQMGQEVILRCVPISNHLYFYWYRQILGQKVEFLVSFYNNEISEKSEIFDDQFSVERPDGSNFTLKIRSTKLEDSAMYFCASTRDRENEKLFFGSGTQLSVL.

The V call is TRBV6-5, the J call TRBJ2-5; 7 bases map to TRBD1. The CDR3 sequence is 14 residues long. The V and J ends lost 2 bases and 5 bases, in that order; junction bases with no gene match: 5. The V gene's germline CDR1 is MNHEY and CDR2 SVGAGI. The DNA for the CDR3 is TGTGCCAGCAGTTACGAGGGGGCAGGTGAGACCCAGTACTTC. Encoded protein: CASSYEGAGETQYF.

The chain has TRBV5-1 and TRBJ2-1; 15 bases match TRBD2. CDR1 is SGHRS and CDR2 is YFSETQ in the germline V gene. The CDR3 consists of 18 residues. V was clipped by 6 bases and J by 1 base; unmatched bases: 8. CDR3 protein: CASTRTGTSGGSYNEQFF. CDR3 DNA sequence: TGCGCCAGCACTCGTACCGGGACTAGCGGGGGGTCCTACAATGAGCAGTTCTTC.

Note on this clone: The missing conserved phenylalanine or tryptophan at the end of this CDR3 makes a read error likely. It is unclear where the CDR3 begins or ends on the DNA, so no DNA is shown, and the CDR3 is as TCRdb lists it. The J gene is TRBJ1-2, the V gene TRBV4-2. Counting both end residues, the CDR3 totals 11 amino acids. Per the germline V gene, CDR1 is LGHNA and CDR2 is YNFKEQ. The CDR3 protein is CASSRGGAPQY.

The chain couples TRBV10-3 to TRBJ2-7; D gene uncertain. The CDR3 loop spans 14 amino acids. Trimming stripped 8 bases from V and 5 bases from J, with 19 bases between. Germline V gene sequence: CDR1 ENHRY, CDR2 SYGVKD. The CDR3: CAIGQTSLTHEQYF. The CDR3 DNA sequence: TGTGCCATCGGGCAGACCAGCCTGACCCACGAGCAGTACTTC.

The gene calls are TRBV27 and TRBJ2-5, with D maybe TRBD1 (5 bases). TRBJ2-7 matches the DNA end more closely, so the J call is doubtful. Per the germline V gene, CDR1 is MNHEY and CDR2 is SMNVEV (reference sequence). The CDR3 runs to 13 residues. The chain's CDR3 is CASSTGTTYEQYF. The CDR3, as DNA: TGTGCCAGTAGTACAGGAACCACCTACGAGCAGTACTTC.

Here the CDR3 reads CASSLGRSGLAGAGELFF. DNA of the CDR3: TGTGCCAGCAGCTTAGGCCGATCAGGACTAGCGGGGGCCGGGGAGCTGTTTTTT. V and J are TRBV13 and TRBJ2-2; 13 positions match TRBD2. Per the germline V gene, CDR1 is PRHDT and CDR2 is FYEKMQ (reference sequence). Unmatched junction bases numbered 7, after V lost 0 bases and J lost 6 bases. The CDR3 loop spans 18 amino acids.

CDR3 in amino acids: CASSLLQGNVNEQFF. CDR3 bases: TGCGCCAGCAGCTTGTTACAGGGGAATGTCAATGAGCAGTTCTTC. V and J are TRBV5-1 and TRBJ2-1; 7 nucleotides match TRBD1. Losses at the gene ends were 1 base for V and 6 bases for J; bases not matched to a gene: 7. Germline V gene sequence: CDR1 SGHRS, CDR2 YFSETQ. CDR3 length: 15 amino acids.

The V gene is TRBV18, the J gene TRBJ2-3; 12 bases map to TRBD1. Trimming took 4 bases from V and 0 from J; bases not matched to a gene: 5. CDR1 is KGHSH and CDR2 is LQKENI in the germline V gene. This CDR3 has 17 residues. The chain's CDR3 is CASSLGTGGPSTDTQYF. CDR3 bases: TGTGCCAGCTCACTGGGGACAGGGGGCCCAAGCACAGATACGCAGTATTTT.

V is TRBV9 and J is TRBJ1-2, with 9 bases identical to TRBD1. In germline, CDR1 is SGDLS, CDR2 YYNGEE. Trimming removed 0 bases from V and 3 bases from J; junction bases left unmatched: 18. There are 20 residues in the CDR3. CDR3 amino acids: CASSVESPFPGQGEDYGYTF. The DNA for the CDR3 is TGTGCCAGCAGCGTAGAATCCCCTTTCCCGGGACAGGGAGAGGACTATGGCTACACCTTC.